This is a list of T cell receptor beta chains from one sample in a study of blood T cell repertoires in COVID-19. Profiled with immunoSEQ multiplex PCR; TCRdb holds only in-frame clones, not every one. The sample carries 300,000 to 450,000 clones, more than 70% recorded once. The sequencing sample was made of peripheral blood. Receptors originate from a young woman with COVID-19, enrolled during active disease. Each CDR3 is given with its conserved first and last residue. Fields, in order: D gene, clone size, J gene, V gene, CDR3 protein, CDR3 DNA. The D gene is left open where the match is weak. The size of a clone is reported for some rows only, either as once, few or many, or as a class for expanded clones.

NA,NA,TRBJ1-1,TRBV5-4,CASSLKPQQTDTEAFF,TGTGCCAGCAGCTTGAAGCCTCAACAGACGGACACTGAAGCTTTCTTT
TRBD2,once,TRBJ2-5,TRBV6-6,CASSLGLAGFQETQYF,TGTGCCAGCAGTCTAGGACTAGCGGGCTTCCAAGAGACCCAGTACTTC
NA,NA,TRBJ2-5,TRBV6-2/TRBV6-3,CASSYPTVPYF,TGTGCCAGCAGTTACCCAACGGTTCCGTACTTC
NA,NA,TRBJ2-2,TRBV12-3/TRBV12-4,CASSSNRVGELFF,TGTGCCAGCAGTTCTAACCGGGTCGGGGAGCTGTTTTTT
NA,NA,TRBJ1-5,TRBV5-1,CASSLRGAQHF,TGCGCCAGCAGCCTCCGGGGGGCCCAGCATTTT
NA,once,TRBJ2-6,TRBV6-2/TRBV6-3,CASSPRVGGANVLTF,TGTGCCAGCAGCCCCAGGGTTGGCGGGGCCAACGTCCTGACTTTC
NA,NA,TRBJ2-3,TRBV21-1,CASSVRTRTSGATDTQYF,TGTGCCAGCAGCGTAAGGACGAGGACTAGCGGAGCCACAGATACGCAGTATTTT
TRBD1,NA,TRBJ2-7,TRBV6-5,CASSYLSQGFHEQYF,TGTGCCAGCAGTTACTTGTCACAGGGGTTCCACGAGCAGTACTTC
TRBD1,few,TRBJ1-6,TRBV6-6,CASDREFEGDSPLHF,TGTGCCAGCGACAGGGAATTCGAGGGGGATTCACCCCTCCACTTT
NA,few,TRBJ1-6,TRBV29-1,CSVAEGYNSPLHF,TGCAGCGTTGCGGAGGGATATAATTCACCCCTCCACTTT
TRBD2,NA,TRBJ2-1,TRBV5-6,CASSLTIGGVGSYNEQFF,TGTGCCAGCAGCTTGACTATCGGGGGGGTCGGGTCCTACAATGAGCAGTTCTTC
NA,NA,TRBJ1-2,TRBV28,CASSLAIFYGYTF,TGTGCCAGCAGTTTGGCCATCTTCTATGGCTACACCTTC
NA,NA,TRBJ2-5,TRBV11-2,CASSFQGSQETQYF,TGTGCCAGCAGCTTCCAGGGGAGCCAAGAGACCCAGTACTTC
TRBD2,NA,TRBJ2-5,TRBV6-5,CASSPRGGPETQYF,TGTGCCAGCAGTCCTCGGGGGGGGCCAGAGACCCAGTACTTC
NA,NA,TRBJ2-4,TRBV4-1,CASSQPEAKNIQYF,TGCGCCAGCAGCCAACCAGAAGCCAAAAACATTCAGTACTTC
TRBD2,NA,TRBJ2-1,TRBV25-1,CASSDRSGGALSEQFF,TGTGCCAGCAGTGACCGGAGCGGGGGCGCCCTGAGTGAGCAGTTCTTC
TRBD2,NA,TRBJ2-1,TRBV6-6,CASSYSASGSGNEQFF,TGTGCCAGCAGTTACTCGGCTAGCGGGAGCGGAAATGAGCAGTTCTTC
NA,NA,TRBJ2-1,TRBV28,CASSLGASYNEQFF,TGTGCCAGCAGTTTGGGGGCCTCCTACAATGAGCAGTTCTTC
NA,NA,TRBJ1-2,TRBV12-5,CASGLVHGSGAVGGYTF,TGTGCTAGTGGTTTGGTACATGGGTCTGGGGCGGTCGGTGGCTACACCTTC
NA,NA,TRBJ1-1,TRBV20-1,CSASGRALMNTEAFF,TGCAGTGCTAGTGGGAGGGCCCTCATGAACACTGAAGCTTTCTTT
TRBD2,NA,TRBJ2-3,TRBV4-3,CASSQGTLSGGTQYF,TGCGCCAGCAGCCAAGGAACCCTAAGCGGGGGCACGCAGTATTTT
NA,NA,TRBJ2-5,TRBV24-1,CATSEPTGVETQYF,TGTGCCACCAGTGAGCCGACAGGCGTTGAGACCCAGTACTTC
TRBD2,NA,TRBJ2-5,TRBV10-3,CAISDPPQRGAGEGRETQYF,TGTGCCATCAGTGACCCACCGCAGCGGGGGGCGGGGGAAGGGCGAGAGACCCAGTACTTC
NA,NA,TRBJ2-5,TRBV5-1,CASSFRPGETQYF,TGCGCCAGCAGCTTTCGTCCGGGAGAGACCCAGTACTTC
NA,NA,TRBJ2-3,TRBV7-2,CASSIDSDTQYF,TGTGCCAGCAGCATCGACAGTGATACGCAGTATTTT
NA,NA,TRBJ1-1,TRBV6-2/TRBV6-3,CASSQGYLETEAFF,TGTGCCAGCAGTCAGGGGTATCTGGAGACTGAAGCTTTCTTT
TRBD1,once,TRBJ2-1,TRBV4-3,CASSQDRDSTYNEQFF,TGCGCCAGCAGCCAAGACCGGGACAGTACCTACAATGAGCAGTTCTTC
TRBD2,NA,TRBJ2-5,TRBV5-4,CASSLHHGTSGAVSQYF,TGTGCCAGCAGCTTGCACCATGGGACTAGCGGGGCGGTTTCCCAGTACTTC
TRBD1,NA,TRBJ1-5,TRBV2,CASSEGTGDRPQHF,TGTGCCAGCAGTGAAGGGACAGGGGATCGGCCCCAGCATTTT
TRBD2,NA,TRBJ2-1,TRBV3-1/TRBV3-2,CASSPTSGSYNEQFF,TGTGCCAGCAGCCCGACTAGCGGGAGCTACAATGAGCAGTTCTTC
TRBD1,once,TRBJ1-2,TRBV28,CASSFGEQGDYGYTF,TGTGCCAGCAGTTTTGGGGAGCAGGGGGACTATGGCTACACCTTC
NA,NA,TRBJ1-6,TRBV4-1,CASSQDASSYNSPLHF,TGCGCCAGCAGCCAAGACGCCAGCTCCTATAATTCACCCCTCCACTTT
NA,NA,TRBJ2-7,TRBV7-9,CASSLNLGGQTSSSYEQYF,TGTGCCAGCAGCTTAAACCTTGGAGGGCAGACATCGAGCTCCTACGAGCAGTACTTC
NA,NA,TRBJ1-2,TRBV19,CASSVGQWGYGYTF,TGTGCCAGTAGTGTGGGACAATGGGGCTATGGCTACACCTTC
TRBD2,NA,TRBJ2-5,TRBV27,CASSSTSGGLQETQYF,TGTGCCAGCAGTTCGACTAGCGGGGGCCTCCAAGAGACCCAGTACTTC
NA,few,TRBJ1-1,TRBV7-9,CASSQDHTEAFF,TGTGCCAGCAGCCAGGATCACACTGAAGCTTTCTTT
TRBD2,NA,TRBJ2-4,TRBV28,CASSPRTRPRLAPNF,TGTGCCAGCAGTCCCCGAACTCGACCTCGACTAGCGCCCAACTTC
NA,few,TRBJ1-3,TRBV5-4,CASSLGSPSGNTIYF,TGTGCCAGCAGCTTGGGTAGCCCATCTGGAAACACCATATATTTT